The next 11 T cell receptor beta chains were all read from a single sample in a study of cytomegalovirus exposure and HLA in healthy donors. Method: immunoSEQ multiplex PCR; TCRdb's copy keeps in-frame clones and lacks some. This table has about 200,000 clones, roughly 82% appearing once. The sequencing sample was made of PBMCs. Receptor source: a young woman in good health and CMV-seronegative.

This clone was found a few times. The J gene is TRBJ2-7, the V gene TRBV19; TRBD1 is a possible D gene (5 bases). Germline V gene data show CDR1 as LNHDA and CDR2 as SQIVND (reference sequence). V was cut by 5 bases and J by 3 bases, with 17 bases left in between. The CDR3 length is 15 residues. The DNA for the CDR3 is TGTGCCAGTAGTGCCGGTCAGGGAACCAGCTACGAGCAGTACTTC. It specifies CASSAGQGTSYEQYF. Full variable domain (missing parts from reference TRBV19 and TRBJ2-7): DGGITQSPKYLFRKEGQNVTLSCEQNLNHDAMYWYRQDPGQGLRLIYYSQIVNDFQKGDIAEGYSVSREKKESFPLTVTSAQKNPTAFYLCASSAGQGTSYEQYFGPGTRLTVT.

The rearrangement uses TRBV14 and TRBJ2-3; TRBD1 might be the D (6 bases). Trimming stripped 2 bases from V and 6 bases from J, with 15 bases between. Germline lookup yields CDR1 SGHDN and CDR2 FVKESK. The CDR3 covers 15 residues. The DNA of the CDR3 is TGTGCCAGCAGCCAAAGAGGGACAAACGTTGATACGCAGTATTTT. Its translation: CASSQRGTNVDTQYF.

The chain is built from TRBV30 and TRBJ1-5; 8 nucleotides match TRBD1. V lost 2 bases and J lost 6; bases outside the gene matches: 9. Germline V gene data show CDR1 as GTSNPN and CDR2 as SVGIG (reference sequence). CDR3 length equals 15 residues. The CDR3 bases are TGTGCCTGGAGTCTCGGGACAGGTGCTCTTCAGCCCCAGCATTTT. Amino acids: CAWSLGTGALQPQHF.

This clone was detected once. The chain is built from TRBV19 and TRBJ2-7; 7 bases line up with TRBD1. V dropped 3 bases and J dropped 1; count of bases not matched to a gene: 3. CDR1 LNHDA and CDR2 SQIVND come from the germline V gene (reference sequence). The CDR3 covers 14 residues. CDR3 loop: CASSIWDSSYEQYF. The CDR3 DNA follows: TGTGCCAGTAGTATCTGGGACAGTTCCTACGAGCAGTACTTC.

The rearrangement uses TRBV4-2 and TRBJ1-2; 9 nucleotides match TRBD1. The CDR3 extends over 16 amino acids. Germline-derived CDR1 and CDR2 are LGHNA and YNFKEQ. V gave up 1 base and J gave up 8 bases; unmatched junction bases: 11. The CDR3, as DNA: TGTGCCAGCAGCCAAGTAATACAGGGGGCGCCGAGCGGCTACACCTTC. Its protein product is CASSQVIQGAPSGYTF.

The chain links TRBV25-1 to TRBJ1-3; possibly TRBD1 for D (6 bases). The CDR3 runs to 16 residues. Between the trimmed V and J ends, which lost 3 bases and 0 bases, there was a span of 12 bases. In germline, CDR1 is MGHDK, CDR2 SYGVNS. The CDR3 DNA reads TGTGCCAGCAGTGATCGGACAGAGAGCTCTGGAAACACCATATATTTT. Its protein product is CASSDRTESSGNTIYF.

The CDR3 spells CASSLAQYEQYF. In DNA form, the CDR3 reads TGTGCCAGCAGCTTAGCGCAGTACGAGCAGTACTTC. The genes are TRBV7-8 and TRBJ2-7; unclear D gene. The CDR3 is 12 amino acids. CDR1 and CDR2 from the germline V gene are SGHVS and FQNEAQ. With 0 bases removed from V and 4 bases from J, the gap between germline ends came to 4 bases.

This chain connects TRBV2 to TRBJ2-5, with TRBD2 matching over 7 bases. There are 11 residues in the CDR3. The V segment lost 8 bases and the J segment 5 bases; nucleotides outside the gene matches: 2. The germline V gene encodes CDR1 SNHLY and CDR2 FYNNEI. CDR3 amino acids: CASGEGETQYF. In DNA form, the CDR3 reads TGTGCCAGCGGGGAGGGGGAGACCCAGTACTTC.

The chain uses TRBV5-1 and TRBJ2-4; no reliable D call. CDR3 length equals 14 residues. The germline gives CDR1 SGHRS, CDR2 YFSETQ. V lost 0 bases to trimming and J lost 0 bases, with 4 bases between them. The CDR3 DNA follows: TGCGCCAGCAGCTTGGCGGGAGCCAAAAACATTCAGTACTTC. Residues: CASSLAGAKNIQYF.

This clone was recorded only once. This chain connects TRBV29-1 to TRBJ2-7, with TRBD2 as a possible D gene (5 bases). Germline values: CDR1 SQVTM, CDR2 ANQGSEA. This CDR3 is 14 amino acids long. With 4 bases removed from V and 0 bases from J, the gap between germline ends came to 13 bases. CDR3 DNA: TGCAGCGTTGCTGGAGGTCATAGCTCCTACGAGCAGTACTTC. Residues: CSVAGGHSSYEQYF.

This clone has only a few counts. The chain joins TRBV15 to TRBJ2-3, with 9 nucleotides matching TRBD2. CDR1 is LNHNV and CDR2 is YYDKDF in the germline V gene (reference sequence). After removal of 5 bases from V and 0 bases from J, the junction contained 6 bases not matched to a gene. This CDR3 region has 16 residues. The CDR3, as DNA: TGTGCCACCAGCGGGGGCGCGGGGGGGAGCACAGATACGCAGTATTTT. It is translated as CATSGGAGGSTDTQYF.